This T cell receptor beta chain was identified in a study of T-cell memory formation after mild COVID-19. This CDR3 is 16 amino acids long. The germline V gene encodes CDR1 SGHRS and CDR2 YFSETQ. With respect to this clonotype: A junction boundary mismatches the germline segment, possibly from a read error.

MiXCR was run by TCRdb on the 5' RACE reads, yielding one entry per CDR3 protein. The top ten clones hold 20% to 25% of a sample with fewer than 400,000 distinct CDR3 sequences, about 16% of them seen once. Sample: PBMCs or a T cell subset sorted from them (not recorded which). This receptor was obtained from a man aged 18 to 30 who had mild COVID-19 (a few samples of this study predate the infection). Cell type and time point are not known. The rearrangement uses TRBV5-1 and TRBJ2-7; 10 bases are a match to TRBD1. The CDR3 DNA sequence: TGCGCCAGCAGCCAATCCGGGACAGGGGCTTCCTTCGAGCAGTACTTC. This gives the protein CASSQSGTGASFEQYF.